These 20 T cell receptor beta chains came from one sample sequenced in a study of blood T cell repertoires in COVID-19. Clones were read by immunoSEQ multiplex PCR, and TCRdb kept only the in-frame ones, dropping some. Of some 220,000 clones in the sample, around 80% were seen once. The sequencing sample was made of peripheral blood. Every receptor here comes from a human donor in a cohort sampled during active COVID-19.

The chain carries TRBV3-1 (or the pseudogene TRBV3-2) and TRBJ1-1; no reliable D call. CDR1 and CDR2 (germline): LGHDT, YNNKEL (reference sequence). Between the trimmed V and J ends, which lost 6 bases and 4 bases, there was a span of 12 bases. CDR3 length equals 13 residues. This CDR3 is CASSLEGATEAFF. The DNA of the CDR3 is TGTGCCAGCAGTCTTGAGGGAGCCACTGAAGCTTTCTTT.

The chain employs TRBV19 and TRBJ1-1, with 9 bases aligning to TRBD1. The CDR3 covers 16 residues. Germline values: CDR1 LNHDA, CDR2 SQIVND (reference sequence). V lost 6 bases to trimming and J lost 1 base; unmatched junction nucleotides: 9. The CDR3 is CASSSGQGGPNTEAFF. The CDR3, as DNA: TGTGCCAGTAGCTCGGGACAGGGCGGGCCGAACACTGAAGCTTTCTTT.

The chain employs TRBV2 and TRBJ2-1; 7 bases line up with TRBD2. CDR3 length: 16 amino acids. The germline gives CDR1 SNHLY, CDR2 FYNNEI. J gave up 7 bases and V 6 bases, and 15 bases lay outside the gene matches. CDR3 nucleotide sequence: TGTGCCAGCAGCCCCCCCCGGGGCGGGGGAAGAAATGAGCAGTTCTTC. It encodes CASSPPRGGGRNEQFF.

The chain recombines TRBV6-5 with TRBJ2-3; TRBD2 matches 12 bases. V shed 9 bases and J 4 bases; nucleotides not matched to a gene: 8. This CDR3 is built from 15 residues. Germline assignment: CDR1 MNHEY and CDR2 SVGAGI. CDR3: CASKTSGSVADTQYF. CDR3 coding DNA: TGTGCCAGTAAGACTAGCGGGAGTGTTGCAGATACGCAGTATTTT.

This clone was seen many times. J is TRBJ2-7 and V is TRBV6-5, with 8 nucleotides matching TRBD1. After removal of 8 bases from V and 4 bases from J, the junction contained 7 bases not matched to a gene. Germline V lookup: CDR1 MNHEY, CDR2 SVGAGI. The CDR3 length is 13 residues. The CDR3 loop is CASVGTGLYEQYF. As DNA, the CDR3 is TGTGCCAGCGTAGGGACAGGACTATACGAGCAGTACTTC.

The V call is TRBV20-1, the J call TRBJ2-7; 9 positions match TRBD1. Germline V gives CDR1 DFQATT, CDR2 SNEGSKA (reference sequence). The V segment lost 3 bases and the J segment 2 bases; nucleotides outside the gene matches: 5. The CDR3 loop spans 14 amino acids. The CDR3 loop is CSASVGQGPYEQYF. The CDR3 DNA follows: TGCAGTGCTAGTGTGGGACAGGGACCCTACGAGCAGTACTTC.

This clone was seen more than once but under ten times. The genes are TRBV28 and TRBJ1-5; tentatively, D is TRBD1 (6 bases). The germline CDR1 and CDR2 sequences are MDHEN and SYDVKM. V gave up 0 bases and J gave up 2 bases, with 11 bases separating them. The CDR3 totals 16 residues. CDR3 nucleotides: TGTGCCAGCAGTTTATGGGGGGCTTCGGGCAATCAGCCCCAGCATTTT. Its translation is CASSLWGASGNQPQHF.

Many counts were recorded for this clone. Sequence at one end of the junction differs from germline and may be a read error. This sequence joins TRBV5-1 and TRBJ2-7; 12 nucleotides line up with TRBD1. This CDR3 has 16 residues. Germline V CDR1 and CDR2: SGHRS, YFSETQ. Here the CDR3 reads CASRQNSGTGGRVGDF. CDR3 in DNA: TGCGCCAGCAGACAGAACTCCGGGACAGGGGGCAGAGTAGGGGACTTC.

For the CDR3, the DNA is TGTGCCAGCAGAAATGCGGGAAGCAATCAGCCCCAGCATTTT. This codes for CASRNAGSNQPQHF. V usage is TRBV6-5 and J usage is TRBJ1-5, with unresolved D. Germline V gene lookup returns CDR1 MNHEY and CDR2 SVGAGI. This CDR3 contains 14 residues. V was clipped by 6 bases and J by 1 base, with 10 bases between them.

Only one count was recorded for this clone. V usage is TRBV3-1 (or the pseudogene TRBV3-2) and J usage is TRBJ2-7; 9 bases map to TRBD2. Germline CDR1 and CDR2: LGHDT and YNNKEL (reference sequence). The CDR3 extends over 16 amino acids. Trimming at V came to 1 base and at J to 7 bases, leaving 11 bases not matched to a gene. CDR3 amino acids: CASSQAWSSGGREQYF. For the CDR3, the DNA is TGTGCCAGCAGCCAAGCCTGGAGTAGCGGGGGAAGGGAGCAGTACTTC.

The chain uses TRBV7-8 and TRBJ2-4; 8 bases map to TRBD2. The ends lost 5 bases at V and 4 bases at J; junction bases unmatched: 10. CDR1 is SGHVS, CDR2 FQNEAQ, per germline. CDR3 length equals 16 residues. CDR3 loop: CASSPHMGTRKNIQYF. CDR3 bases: TGTGCCAGCAGCCCCCATATGGGGACTAGGAAAAACATTCAGTACTTC.

The CDR3 region has the DNA TGTGCCAGCAGCTCGACAGGGACCGCCGGGGAGCTGTTTTTT. Protein product: CASSSTGTAGELFF. The V call is TRBV11-1, the J call TRBJ2-2; 7 bases are a match to TRBD1. V lost 4 bases and J lost 6; bases outside the gene matches: 5. The CDR3 has 14 residues. Germline assignment: CDR1 SGHAT and CDR2 FQDESV (reference sequence). Looking up the rest from reference TRBV11-1 and TRBJ2-2 gives the full variable domain: EAEVAQSPRYKITEKSQAVAFWCDPISGHATLYWYRQILGQGPELLVQFQDESVVDDSQLPKDRFSAERLKGVDSTLKIQPAELGDSAMYLCASSSTGTAGELFFGEGSRLTVL.

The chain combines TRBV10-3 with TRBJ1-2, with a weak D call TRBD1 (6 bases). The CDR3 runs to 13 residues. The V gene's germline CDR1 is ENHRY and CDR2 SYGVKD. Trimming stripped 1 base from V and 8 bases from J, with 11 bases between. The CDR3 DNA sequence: TGTGCCATCAGTGAGTGGACAGAAAGCGGCTACACCTTC. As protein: CAISEWTESGYTF.

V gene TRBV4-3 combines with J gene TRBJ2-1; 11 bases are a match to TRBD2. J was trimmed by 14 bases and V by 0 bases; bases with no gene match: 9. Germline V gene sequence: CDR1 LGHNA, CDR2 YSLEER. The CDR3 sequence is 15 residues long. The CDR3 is CASSQDWVAGGPEFF. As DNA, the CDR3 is TGCGCCAGCAGCCAAGATTGGGTAGCGGGGGGGCCTGAGTTCTTC.

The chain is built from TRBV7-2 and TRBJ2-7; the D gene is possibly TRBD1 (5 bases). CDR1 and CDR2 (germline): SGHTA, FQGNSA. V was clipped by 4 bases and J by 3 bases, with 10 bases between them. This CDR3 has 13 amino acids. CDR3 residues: CASSSVQGYEQYF. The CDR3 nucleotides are TGTGCCAGCAGCTCCGTTCAGGGCTACGAGCAGTACTTC.

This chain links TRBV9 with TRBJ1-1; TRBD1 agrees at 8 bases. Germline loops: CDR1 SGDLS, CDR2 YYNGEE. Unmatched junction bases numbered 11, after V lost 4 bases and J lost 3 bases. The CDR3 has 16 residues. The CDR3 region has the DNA TGTGCCAGCAGCCCCCAGGGGACAGGCCTAGACACTGAAGCTTTCTTT. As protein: CASSPQGTGLDTEAFF.

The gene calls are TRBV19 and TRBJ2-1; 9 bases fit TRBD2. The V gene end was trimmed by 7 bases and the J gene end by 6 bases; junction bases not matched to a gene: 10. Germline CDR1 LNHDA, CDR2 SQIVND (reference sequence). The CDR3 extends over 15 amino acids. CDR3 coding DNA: TGTGCCAGTAACGACCGGACTAGCGCCTTCAATGAGCAGTTCTTC. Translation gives CASNDRTSAFNEQFF.

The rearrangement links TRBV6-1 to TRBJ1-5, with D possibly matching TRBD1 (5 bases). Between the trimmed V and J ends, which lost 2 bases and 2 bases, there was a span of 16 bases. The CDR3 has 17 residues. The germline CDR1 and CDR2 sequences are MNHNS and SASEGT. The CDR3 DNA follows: TGTGCCAGCAGTGAACTGGCGCAGGGCTGGGGCAATCAGCCCCAGCATTTT. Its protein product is CASSELAQGWGNQPQHF.

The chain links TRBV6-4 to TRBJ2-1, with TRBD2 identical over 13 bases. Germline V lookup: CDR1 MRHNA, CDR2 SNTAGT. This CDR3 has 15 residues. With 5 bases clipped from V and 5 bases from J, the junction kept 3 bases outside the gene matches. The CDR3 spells CASSRLAGGNNEQFF. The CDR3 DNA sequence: TGTGCCAGCAGTCGACTAGCGGGGGGCAACAATGAGCAGTTCTTC.

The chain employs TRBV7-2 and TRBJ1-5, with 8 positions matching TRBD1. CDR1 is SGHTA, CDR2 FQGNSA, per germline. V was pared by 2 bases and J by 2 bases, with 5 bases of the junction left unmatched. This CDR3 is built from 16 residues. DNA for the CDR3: TGTGCCAGCAGCTTAACCAGGGGGCGGGGCAATCAGCCCCAGCATTTT. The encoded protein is CASSLTRGRGNQPQHF.